This T cell receptor beta chain was identified during a study of a mutant IDH1 vaccine in newly diagnosed glioma. Looking at the study overall: Treated patients, averaging approximately 40 years, were roughly 62% male and around 38% female. The therapy given earlier, which was standard therapy, consisted of radiotherapy, temozolomide, or both, and most of the patients received both. Overall study results and limits: Overall, 80% to 95% of patients had vaccine-induced immune responses.

Sequencing was performed with immunoSEQ multiplex PCR; in TCRdb, only in-frame clones are kept and a portion is missing. The sample shows 85,000 to 100,000 clones, roughly 75% of them seen only once. As to time point: baseline, week 1 (first vaccination visit). This sample's treatment: pre-vaccination baseline after standard-of-care therapy. Each donor presented with a new WHO grade 3 or 4 astrocytoma that tested IDH1-mutant and showed ATRX loss. Note on this clone: Its antigen is unidentified.

This CDR3 comprises 15 residues. Germline assignment: CDR1 SGHNT and CDR2 YYREEE (reference sequence). V lost 0 bases to trimming and J lost 0 bases, with 9 bases between them. This sequence was found in a middle-aged man with glioma. The rearrangement uses TRBV5-4 and TRBJ1-1; no clear D gene. Sequencing used PBMCs, obtained from a glioma patient treated with radiotherapy, temozolomide or both. CDR3 sequence (DNA): TGTGCCAGCAGCTTGGATGCCAAGATGAACACTGAAGCTTTCTTT. It translates to CASSLDAKMNTEAFF.